These 30 T cell receptor beta chains were all obtained from the same sample, sequenced in a study of blood T cell repertoires in COVID-19. The table came from immunoSEQ multiplex PCR; TCRdb's copy has only in-frame clones and leaves some out. The sample contains around 200,000 clones, roughly nine tenths of which appear only once. The sample taken for sequencing was peripheral blood. The receptors derive from a man aged 65 to 85 with active or convalescent COVID-19.

This clone was picked up one time. The J gene is TRBJ1-4, the V gene TRBV7-2, with a tentative D call TRBD1 (5 bases). Germline loops: CDR1 SGHTA, CDR2 FQGNSA. The ends were cut back, 2 bases at V and 0 bases at J, with 10 bases in the middle. The CDR3 consists of 16 residues. Written as DNA, the CDR3 is TGTGCCAGCAGCTTAATTAAGACAGCAACTAATGAAAAACTGTTTTTT. This encodes CASSLIKTATNEKLFF. The variable domain in full, with the rest retrieved from reference TRBV7-2 and TRBJ1-4, is GAGVSQSPSNKVTEKGKDVELRCDPISGHTALYWYRQSLGQGLEFLIYFQGNSAPDKSGLPSDRFSAERTGGSVSTLTIQRTQQEDSAVYLCASSLIKTATNEKLFFGSGTQLSVL.

The V and J genes are TRBV7-8 and TRBJ2-5; D gene ambiguous. CDR1 SGHVS and CDR2 FQNEAQ come from the germline V gene. CDR3 length equals 13 residues. V gave up 0 bases and J gave up 3 bases, with 5 bases separating them. CDR3 coding DNA: TGTGCCAGCAGCTTAGCTTCAGAAGAGACCCAGTACTTC. Translating gives CASSLASEETQYF.

This chain connects TRBV18 to TRBJ2-3, with D possibly matching TRBD2 (6 bases). V shed 2 bases and J shed 2 bases, with 11 bases lying between them. CDR1 and CDR2 from the germline V gene are KGHSH and LQKENI. The CDR3 has 15 residues. The CDR3 sequence: CASSPRTTLTDTQYF. CDR3 in DNA: TGTGCCAGCTCACCAAGGACTACCCTCACAGATACGCAGTATTTT. The full variable domain, completed using reference TRBV18 and TRBJ2-3, is NAGVMQNPRHLVRRRGQEARLRCSPMKGHSHVYWYRQLPEEGLKFMVYLQKENIIDESGMPKERFSAEFPKEGPSILRIQQVVRGDSAAYFCASSPRTTLTDTQYFGPGTRLTVL.

The V gene is TRBV7-2, the J gene TRBJ2-5, with D tentatively TRBD1 (5 bases). Germline CDR1 reads SGHTA; CDR2 reads FQGNSA. The length of the CDR3 is 14 residues. With 2 bases removed from V and 2 bases from J, the gap between germline ends came to 9 bases. The CDR3 protein is CASSLQQGQETQYF. The CDR3 DNA sequence: TGTGCCAGCAGCTTACAGCAGGGACAAGAGACCCAGTACTTC.

The V gene is TRBV20-1, the J gene TRBJ1-2; D might be TRBD1 (6 bases). Germline CDR1 reads DFQATT; CDR2 reads SNEGSKA (reference sequence). V was shortened by 6 bases and J by 3 bases, with 17 bases between the two germline ends. The CDR3 is 14 amino acids. CDR3 nucleotide sequence: TGCAGTGCAAGTCCCGGTGCAGGGGACTATGGCTACACCTTC. It yields the protein CSASPGAGDYGYTF.

CDR3 nucleotide sequence: TGTGCCAGCAGACCCCCCCGACAGGGGCCTAGCACAGATACGCAGTATTTT. Amino acid sequence: CASRPPRQGPSTDTQYF. This chain uses TRBV28 with TRBJ2-3, with TRBD1 matching 8 bases. The V gene's germline CDR1 is MDHEN and CDR2 SYDVKM. The J segment lost 0 bases and the V segment lost 6 bases, leaving 11 bases of the junction unmatched. The CDR3 has 17 amino acids. Full variable domain (rest looked up from reference TRBV28 and TRBJ2-3): DVKVTQSSRYLVKRTGEKVFLECVQDMDHENMFWYRQDPGLGLRLIYFSYDVKMKEKGDIPEGYSVSREKKERFSLILESASTNQTSMYLCASRPPRQGPSTDTQYFGPGTRLTVL.

V usage is TRBV5-4 and J usage is TRBJ2-5; 8 nucleotides align to TRBD1. Germline CDR1 is SGHNT and CDR2 is YYREEE (reference sequence). V dropped 5 bases and J dropped 2; count of bases not matched to a gene: 8. The CDR3 extends over 15 amino acids. CDR3 sequence reads: CASSPNRGTQETQYF. The CDR3 nucleotides are TGTGCCAGCAGTCCGAACAGGGGGACGCAAGAGACCCAGTACTTC.

The CDR3: CATSGTRGRDSNQPQHF. CDR3 DNA: TGTGCCACCAGTGGGACAAGGGGGAGAGATAGCAATCAGCCCCAGCATTTT. The V call is TRBV24-1, the J call TRBJ1-5; possibly TRBD1 for D (6 bases). V lost 5 bases and J 0 bases, leaving 16 bases between the germline ends. The CDR3 extends over 17 amino acids. The V gene's germline CDR1 is KGHDR and CDR2 SFDVKD.

CDR3 DNA sequence: TGTGCCAGCAGCCGCCCCGCACAGGGTTCCTACGAGCAGTACTTC. Amino acid sequence: CASSRPAQGSYEQYF. The chain couples TRBV27 to TRBJ2-7; D perhaps matches TRBD1 (6 bases). V gave up 6 bases and J gave up 1 base, with 16 bases separating them. Looked up from germline, CDR1 is MNHEY and CDR2 is SMNVEV (reference sequence). The CDR3 sequence is 15 residues long.

V usage is TRBV9 and J usage is TRBJ2-1, with 9 bases identical to TRBD2. J lost 0 bases, V lost 2 bases, and 0 bases had no gene match. The V gene's germline CDR1 is SGDLS and CDR2 YYNGEE. The CDR3 is 15 amino acids. CDR3 sequence reads: CASSVSGSSYNEQFF. DNA for the CDR3: TGTGCCAGCAGCGTTAGCGGGAGCTCCTACAATGAGCAGTTCTTC.

V usage is TRBV10-3 and J usage is TRBJ1-5, with a tentative D call TRBD1 (5 bases). Looked up from germline, CDR1 is ENHRY and CDR2 is SYGVKD. The CDR3 runs 11 residues. Trimming pared 9 bases from V and 6 bases from J, leaving 9 bases between. CDR3 protein: CAIGEAQPQHF. The CDR3 DNA reads as TGTGCCATAGGGGAGGCTCAGCCCCAGCATTTT.

The J gene is TRBJ1-2, the V gene TRBV18; D may be TRBD1 (5 bases). The CDR3 runs 14 residues. Trimming took off 3 bases at V and 6 bases at J, with 14 bases between the two ends. Germline V gene sequence: CDR1 KGHSH, CDR2 LQKENI. The CDR3 protein is CASSPSGRADGYTF. In DNA, the CDR3 is TGTGCCAGCTCACCCTCGGGCAGGGCTGATGGCTACACCTTC.

The J gene is TRBJ2-2, the V gene TRBV7-2; 8 bases match TRBD2. J was trimmed by 5 bases and V by 5 bases; bases with no gene match: 13. CDR3 length: 17 amino acids. Germline values: CDR1 SGHTA, CDR2 FQGNSA. Here the CDR3 reads CASSRRGGSGFTGELFF. CDR3 in DNA: TGTGCCAGCAGCCGTCGGGGGGGTAGCGGATTTACCGGGGAGCTGTTTTTT.

The CDR3 here is CASSLMYEAFF. In DNA form, the CDR3 reads TGTGCCAGCAGCTTAATGTATGAAGCTTTCTTT. V usage is TRBV13 and J usage is TRBJ1-1, with D unresolved. Germline CDR1 PRHDT, CDR2 FYEKMQ (reference sequence). There are 11 residues in the CDR3. V was shortened by 2 bases and J by 7 bases, with 5 bases between the two germline ends.

Notes on this clone: Germline is not matched at one junction end, which may reflect a read error. J is TRBJ1-1 and V is TRBV18; D gene unclear. The CDR3 spans 13 residues. Looked up from germline, CDR1 is KGHSH and CDR2 is LQKENI. CDR3 DNA sequence: TGTGCCAGCTCGCCACGACTTTTAGCTGAAGCTTTCTTT. Amino acids: CASSPRLLAEAFF.

The CDR3 protein is CASSARTGAFGYTF. CDR3 DNA sequence: TGTGCCAGCAGTGCGCGGACAGGAGCTTTTGGCTACACCTTC. The V and J genes are TRBV6-2 or TRBV6-3 and TRBJ1-2; 7 bases fit TRBD1. Per germline, CDR1 MNHEY and CDR2 SVGEGT. Trimming took 5 bases from V and 7 from J; bases not matched to a gene: 10. The CDR3 has 14 residues.

This clone was observed a single time. The chain joins TRBV20-1 to TRBJ1-6; no clear D. Germline V gene sequence: CDR1 DFQATT, CDR2 SNEGSKA (reference sequence). This CDR3 contains 14 residues. With 5 bases removed from V and 6 bases from J, the gap between germline ends came to 14 bases. CDR3 DNA: TGCAGTGCTCGTGGATCAACTGGTAATTCACCCCTCCACTTT. Translated, it gives CSARGSTGNSPLHF.

The chain couples TRBV19 to TRBJ1-1; D perhaps matches TRBD1 (5 bases). This CDR3 is built from 14 residues. CDR1 and CDR2 (germline): LNHDA, SQIVND (reference sequence). The ends were cut back, 7 bases at V and 0 bases at J, with 12 bases in the middle. For the CDR3, the DNA is TGTGCCAGTACCCTAGGGGTTCTGAACACTGAAGCTTTCTTT. Its protein is CASTLGVLNTEAFF.

This clone has a single count. The rearrangement links TRBV7-7 to TRBJ1-3; 8 bases match TRBD1. This CDR3 is 15 amino acids long. Germline trimming cut 6 bases from V and 0 bases from J; bases unmatched to any gene: 4. The V gene's germline CDR1 is SSHAT and CDR2 FNYEAQ (reference sequence). CDR3 loop: CASSSGQGSGNTIYF. The CDR3 DNA follows: TGTGCCAGCAGTTCCGGACAGGGCTCTGGAAACACCATATATTTT.

This sequence joins TRBV5-4 and TRBJ2-5; the match to TRBD1 covers 9 bases. This CDR3 has 16 amino acids. Trimming removed 5 bases from V and 0 bases from J; junction bases left unmatched: 8. Germline V gives CDR1 SGHNT, CDR2 YYREEE (reference sequence). The CDR3 DNA reads as TGTGCCAGCAGGGACCGGGACAGGGCCCACCAAGAGACCCAGTACTTC. Amino acid sequence: CASRDRDRAHQETQYF.

The chain links TRBV5-4 to TRBJ2-2; D unclear. The CDR3 spans 15 residues. Per the germline V gene, CDR1 is SGHNT and CDR2 is YYREEE (reference sequence). V dropped 2 bases and J dropped 5 bases, with 13 bases sitting between them. The CDR3 bases are TGTGCCAGCAGCTTCGGTGTGGGCAAAACCGGGGAGCTGTTTTTT. Translated, it gives CASSFGVGKTGELFF.

This rearrangement joins TRBV5-8 to TRBJ1-2, with D possibly matching TRBD1 (5 bases). Germline loops: CDR1 SGHTS, CDR2 YDEGEE. The CDR3 consists of 14 residues. Deletions cut 4 bases from V and 4 bases from J, with 14 bases between. The CDR3 protein is CASSTVPGLYGYTF. The CDR3, as DNA: TGTGCCAGCAGCACGGTACCGGGACTCTATGGCTACACCTTC.

This clone was observed a single time. This sequence joins TRBV27 and TRBJ1-6; D possibly corresponds to TRBD1 (5 bases). The V and J ends lost 4 bases and 7 bases respectively, with 17 bases between them. This CDR3 has 16 residues. Germline CDR1 reads MNHEY; CDR2 reads SMNVEV (reference sequence). CDR3 sequence reads: CASSSYRQNKNSPLHF. CDR3 nucleotides: TGTGCCAGCAGTTCCTACAGGCAAAACAAGAATTCACCCCTCCACTTT.

The chain links TRBV29-1 to TRBJ2-1; 10 bases are shared with TRBD2. The germline CDR1 and CDR2 sequences are SQVTM and ANQGSEA. CDR3 length equals 16 residues. V shed 5 bases, J shed 6 bases, and the junction held 13 bases outside the gene matches. Here the CDR3 DNA reads TGCAGCGTTCCCCGACAGGGACTAGCGACCGTCAATGAGCAGTTCTTC. Its translation: CSVPRQGLATVNEQFF.

The rearrangement uses TRBV28 and TRBJ1-1; possibly TRBD1 for D (6 bases). V lost 7 bases and J lost 0, with 18 bases in between. This CDR3 comprises 16 residues. Germline assignment: CDR1 MDHEN and CDR2 SYDVKM. The CDR3: CASISPGAGVNTEAFF. CDR3 DNA sequence: TGTGCCAGCATATCACCAGGGGCGGGAGTGAACACTGAAGCTTTCTTT.

The J gene is TRBJ1-5, the V gene TRBV15; D is undetermined. This CDR3 spans 16 amino acids. The germline V gene encodes CDR1 LNHNV and CDR2 YYDKDF (reference sequence). With 2 bases removed from V and 2 bases from J, the gap between germline ends came to 13 bases. Here the CDR3 DNA reads TGTGCCACCAGCAGAAGCGAAAAGCGGGGCAATCAGCCCCAGCATTTT. This encodes CATSRSEKRGNQPQHF. The full variable domain, with the rest looked up from reference TRBV15 and TRBJ1-5, is DAMVIQNPRYQVTQFGKPVTLSCSQTLNHNVMYWYQQKSSQAPKLLFHYYDKDFNNEADTPDNFQSRRPNTSFCFLDIRSPGLGDTAMYLCATSRSEKRGNQPQHFGDGTRLSIL.

The chain's CDR3 is CASSPVTGHSGNTIYF. The CDR3 DNA sequence: TGTGCCAGCAGCCCCGTGACAGGGCACTCTGGAAACACCATATATTTT. The J gene is TRBJ1-3, the V gene TRBV5-5; TRBD1 matches 7 bases. V was clipped by 4 bases and J by 0 bases; unmatched bases: 7. Germline CDR1 is SGHKS and CDR2 is YYEKEE (reference sequence). CDR3 length: 16 amino acids.

The rearrangement uses TRBV7-8 and TRBJ1-1; possible D gene TRBD1, 6 bases. Between the trimmed V and J ends, which lost 0 bases and 7 bases, there was a span of 18 bases. The CDR3 runs to 16 residues. The V gene's germline CDR1 is SGHVS and CDR2 FQNEAQ. The CDR3 DNA follows: TGTGCCAGCAGCTTAGCGCCCGGACACCAGGGGAGTGAAGCTTTCTTT. It specifies CASSLAPGHQGSEAFF.

The chain links TRBV27 to TRBJ1-2; 7 bases are shared with TRBD1. CDR1 is MNHEY, CDR2 SMNVEV, per germline (reference sequence). CDR3 length: 15 amino acids. The V and J ends lost 0 bases and 6 bases, in that order; junction bases with no gene match: 7. The CDR3 sequence is CASSLSQGRGNGYTF. The CDR3 DNA is TGTGCCAGCAGTTTATCACAGGGCAGGGGGAATGGCTACACCTTC.

J is TRBJ1-2 and V is TRBV6-5; 7 bases map to TRBD1. From germline, CDR1 is MNHEY and CDR2 SVGAGI. V shed 2 bases and J 2 bases; nucleotides not matched to a gene: 5. CDR3 size: 15 residues. This CDR3 is CASSYGDRKNYGYTF. CDR3 in DNA: TGTGCCAGCAGTTACGGGGACAGAAAAAACTATGGCTACACCTTC.